This T cell receptor (beta chain) was captured by sequencing in a study of T cells in Graves' hyperthyroidism and ophthalmopathy. Study results and caveats: Before onset, ophthalmopathy was predicted by the model a median around 6 months earlier.

The germline CDR1 and CDR2 sequences are MNHEY and SVGAGI. The CDR3 sequence is 16 residues long. After removal of 2 bases from V and 5 bases from J, the junction contained 10 bases not matched to a gene. From more than 9.5 ml of fresh peripheral blood, PBMCs were isolated. RNA transcripts provided the source from which TCR beta CDR3 regions were amplified. The HTBI primer set was used in a first-round RT-PCR of the TCR CDR3. From the multiplex PCR reads, TCRdb called clonotypes with MiXCR, one entry per CDR3 protein. Here the sample spans fewer than 450,000 distinct CDR3 sequences, about 14% being singletons. This clonotype has at least ten counts. Antigen specificity is unknown.

The specimen sequenced was blood. This receptor was obtained from a man in his fifties with Graves' ophthalmopathy. This chain links TRBV6-5 with TRBJ2-5; 8 bases map to TRBD1. CDR3 amino acids: CASSYPRQGRYETQYF. The CDR3 nucleotides are TGTGCCAGCAGTTACCCGCGACAGGGGAGATACGAGACCCAGTACTTC.